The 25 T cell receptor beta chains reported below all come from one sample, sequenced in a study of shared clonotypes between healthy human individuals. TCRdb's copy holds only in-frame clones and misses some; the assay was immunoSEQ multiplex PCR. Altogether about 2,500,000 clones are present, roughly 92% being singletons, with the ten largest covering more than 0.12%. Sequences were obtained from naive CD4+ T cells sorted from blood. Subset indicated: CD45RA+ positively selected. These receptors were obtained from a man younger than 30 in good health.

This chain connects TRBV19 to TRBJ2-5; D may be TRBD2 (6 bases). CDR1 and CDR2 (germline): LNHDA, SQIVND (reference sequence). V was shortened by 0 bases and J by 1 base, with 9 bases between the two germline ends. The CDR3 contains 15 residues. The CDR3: CASSIDRSGQETQYF. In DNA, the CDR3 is TGTGCCAGTAGTATAGATCGTAGCGGCCAAGAGACCCAGTACTTC.

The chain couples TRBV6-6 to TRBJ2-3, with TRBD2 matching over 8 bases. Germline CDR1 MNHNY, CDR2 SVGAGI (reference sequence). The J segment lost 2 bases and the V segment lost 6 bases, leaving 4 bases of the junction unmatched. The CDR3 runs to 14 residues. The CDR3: CASRVAGTTDTQYF. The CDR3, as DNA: TGTGCCAGCAGGGTAGCGGGGACCACAGATACGCAGTATTTT.

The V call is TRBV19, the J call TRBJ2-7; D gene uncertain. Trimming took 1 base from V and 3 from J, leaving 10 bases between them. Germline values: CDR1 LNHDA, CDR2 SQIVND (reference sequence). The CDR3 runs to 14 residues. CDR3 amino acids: CASSIGQRVYEQYF. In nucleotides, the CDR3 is TGTGCCAGTAGTATAGGCCAGCGAGTCTACGAGCAGTACTTC.

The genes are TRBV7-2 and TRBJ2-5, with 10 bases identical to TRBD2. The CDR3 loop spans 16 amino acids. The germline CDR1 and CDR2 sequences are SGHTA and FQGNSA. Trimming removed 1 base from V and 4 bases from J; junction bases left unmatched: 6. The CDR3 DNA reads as TGTGCCAGCAGCTTAGGTGGGCTAGCGGGAGCAGAGACCCAGTACTTC. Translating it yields CASSLGGLAGAETQYF. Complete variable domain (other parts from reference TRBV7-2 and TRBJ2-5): GAGVSQSPSNKVTEKGKDVELRCDPISGHTALYWYRQSLGQGLEFLIYFQGNSAPDKSGLPSDRFSAERTGGSVSTLTIQRTQQEDSAVYLCASSLGGLAGAETQYFGPGTRLLVL.

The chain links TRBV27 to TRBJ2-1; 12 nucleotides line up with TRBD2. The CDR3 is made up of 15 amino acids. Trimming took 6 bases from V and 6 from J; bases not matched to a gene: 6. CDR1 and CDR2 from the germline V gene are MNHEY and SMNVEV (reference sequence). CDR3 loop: CASSDLAGGPNEQFF. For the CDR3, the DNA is TGTGCCAGCAGCGATCTAGCGGGGGGGCCCAATGAGCAGTTCTTC.

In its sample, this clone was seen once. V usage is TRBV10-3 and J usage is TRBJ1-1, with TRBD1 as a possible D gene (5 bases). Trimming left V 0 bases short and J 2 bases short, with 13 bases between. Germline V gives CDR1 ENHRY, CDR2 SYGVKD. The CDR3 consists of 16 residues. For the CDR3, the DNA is TGTGCCATCAGTGAGTCGTGGGGGGACCCAAACACTGAAGCTTTCTTT. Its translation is CAISESWGDPNTEAFF.

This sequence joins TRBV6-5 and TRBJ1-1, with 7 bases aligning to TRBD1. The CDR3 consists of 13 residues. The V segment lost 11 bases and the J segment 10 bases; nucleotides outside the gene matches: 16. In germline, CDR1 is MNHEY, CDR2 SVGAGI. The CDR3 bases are TGTGCCGCAAGGGCGGGAGGGGGCGGGGTAGCTTTCTTT. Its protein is CAARAGGGGVAFF.

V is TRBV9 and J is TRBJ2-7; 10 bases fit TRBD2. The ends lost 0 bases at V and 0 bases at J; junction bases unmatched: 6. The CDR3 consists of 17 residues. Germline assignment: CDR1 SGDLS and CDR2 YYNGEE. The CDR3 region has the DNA TGTGCCAGCAGCGTAGCTTCCGAGCGGGGGGGCTCCTACGAGCAGTACTTC. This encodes CASSVASERGGSYEQYF.

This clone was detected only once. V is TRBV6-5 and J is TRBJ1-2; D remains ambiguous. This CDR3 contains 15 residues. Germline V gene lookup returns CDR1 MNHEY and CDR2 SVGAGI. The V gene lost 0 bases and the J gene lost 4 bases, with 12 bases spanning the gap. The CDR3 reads CASSYSGSWAYGYTF. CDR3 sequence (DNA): TGTGCCAGCAGTTACTCGGGATCCTGGGCCTATGGCTACACCTTC.

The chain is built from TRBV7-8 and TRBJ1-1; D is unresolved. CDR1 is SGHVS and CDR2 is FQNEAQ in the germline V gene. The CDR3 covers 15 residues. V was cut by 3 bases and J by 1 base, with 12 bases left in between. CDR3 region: CASSFTGLKNTEAFF. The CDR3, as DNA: TGTGCCAGCAGCTTTACCGGCCTGAAGAACACTGAAGCTTTCTTT.

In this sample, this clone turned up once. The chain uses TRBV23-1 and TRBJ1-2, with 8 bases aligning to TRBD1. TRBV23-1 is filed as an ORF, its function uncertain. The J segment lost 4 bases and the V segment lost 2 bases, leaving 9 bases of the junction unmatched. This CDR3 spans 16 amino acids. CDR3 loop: CASSQNEQGEFYGYTF. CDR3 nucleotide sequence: TGCGCCAGCAGTCAAAACGAACAGGGGGAGTTCTATGGCTACACCTTC.

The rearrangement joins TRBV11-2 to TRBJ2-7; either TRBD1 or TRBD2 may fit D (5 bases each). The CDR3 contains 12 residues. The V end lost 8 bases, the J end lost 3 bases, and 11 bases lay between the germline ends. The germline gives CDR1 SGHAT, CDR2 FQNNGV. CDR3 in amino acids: CASGGVLYEQYF. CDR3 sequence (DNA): TGTGCCAGCGGGGGTGTCCTCTACGAGCAGTACTTC.

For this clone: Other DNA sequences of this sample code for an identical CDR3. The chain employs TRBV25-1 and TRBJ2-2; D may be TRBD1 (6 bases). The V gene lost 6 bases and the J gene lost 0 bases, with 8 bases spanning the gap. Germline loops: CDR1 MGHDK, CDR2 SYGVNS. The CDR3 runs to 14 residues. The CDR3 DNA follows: TGTGCCAGCAGCGGGACACCGAACACCGGGGAGCTGTTTTTT. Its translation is CASSGTPNTGELFF.

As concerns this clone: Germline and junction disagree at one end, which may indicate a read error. This chain's CDR3 is CASSSGSPAGGLSF. In DNA form, the CDR3 reads TGCGCCAGCAGCTCCGGGAGTCCAGCGGGGGGGTTGAGCTTC. The chain combines TRBV5-1 with TRBJ2-7, with 10 bases identical to TRBD2. Germline CDR1 and CDR2: SGHRS and YFSETQ. The CDR3 totals 14 residues.

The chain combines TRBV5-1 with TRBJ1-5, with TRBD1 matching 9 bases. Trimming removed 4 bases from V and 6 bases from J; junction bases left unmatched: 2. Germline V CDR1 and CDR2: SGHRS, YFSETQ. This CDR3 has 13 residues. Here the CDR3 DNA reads TGCGCCAGCAGCCCGGGACAGGGTCAGCCCCAGCATTTT. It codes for CASSPGQGQPQHF.

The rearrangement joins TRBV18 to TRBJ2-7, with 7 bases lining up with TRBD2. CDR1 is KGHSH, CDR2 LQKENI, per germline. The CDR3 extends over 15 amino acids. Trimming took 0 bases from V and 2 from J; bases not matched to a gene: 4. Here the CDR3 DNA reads TGTGCCAGCTCACCACCCATGCGGGGGACCTACGAGCAGTACTTC. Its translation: CASSPPMRGTYEQYF. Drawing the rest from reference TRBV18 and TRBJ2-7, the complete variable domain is NAGVMQNPRHLVRRRGQEARLRCSPMKGHSHVYWYRQLPEEGLKFMVYLQKENIIDESGMPKERFSAEFPKEGPSILRIQQVVRGDSAAYFCASSPPMRGTYEQYFGPGTRLTVT.

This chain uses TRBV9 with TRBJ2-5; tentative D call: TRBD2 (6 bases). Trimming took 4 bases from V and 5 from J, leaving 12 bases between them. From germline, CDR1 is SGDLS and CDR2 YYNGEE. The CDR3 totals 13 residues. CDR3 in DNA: TGTGCCAGCAGCCCGGGACTCGCGGAGACCCAGTACTTC. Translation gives CASSPGLAETQYF.

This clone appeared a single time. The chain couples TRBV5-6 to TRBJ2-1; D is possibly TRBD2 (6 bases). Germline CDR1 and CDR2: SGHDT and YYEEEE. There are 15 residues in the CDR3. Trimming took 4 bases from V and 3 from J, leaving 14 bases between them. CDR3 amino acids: CASSPRQTSYNEQFF. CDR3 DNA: TGTGCCAGCAGCCCCCGGCAGACTAGCTACAATGAGCAGTTCTTC.

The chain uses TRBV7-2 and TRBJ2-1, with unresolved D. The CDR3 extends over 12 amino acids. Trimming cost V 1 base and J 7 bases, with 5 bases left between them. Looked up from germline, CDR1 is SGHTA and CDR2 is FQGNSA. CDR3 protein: CASSLVLNEQFF. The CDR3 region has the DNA TGTGCCAGCAGCTTAGTTCTGAATGAGCAGTTCTTC.

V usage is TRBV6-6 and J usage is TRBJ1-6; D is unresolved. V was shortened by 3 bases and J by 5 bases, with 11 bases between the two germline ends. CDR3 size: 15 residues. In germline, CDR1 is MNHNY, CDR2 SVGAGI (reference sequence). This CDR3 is CASSYSEFDNSPLHF. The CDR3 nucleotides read TGTGCCAGCAGTTATTCGGAGTTCGATAATTCACCCCTCCACTTT.

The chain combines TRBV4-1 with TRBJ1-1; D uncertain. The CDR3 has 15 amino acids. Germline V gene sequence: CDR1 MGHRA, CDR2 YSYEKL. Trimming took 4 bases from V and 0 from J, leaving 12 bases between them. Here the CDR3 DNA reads TGCGCCAGCAGCCCGGCCTGGGCCGTGAACACTGAAGCTTTCTTT. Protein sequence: CASSPAWAVNTEAFF.

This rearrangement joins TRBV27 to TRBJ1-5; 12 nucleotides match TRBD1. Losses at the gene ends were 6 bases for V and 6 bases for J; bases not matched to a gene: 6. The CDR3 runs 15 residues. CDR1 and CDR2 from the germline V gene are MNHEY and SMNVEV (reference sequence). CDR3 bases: TGTGCCAGCAGCTCGGGACAGGGGGCGGCTCAGCCCCAGCATTTT. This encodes CASSSGQGAAQPQHF.

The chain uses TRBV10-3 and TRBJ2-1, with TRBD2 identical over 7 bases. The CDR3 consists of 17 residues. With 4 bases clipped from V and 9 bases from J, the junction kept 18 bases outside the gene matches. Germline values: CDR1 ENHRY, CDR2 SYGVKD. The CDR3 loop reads CAISASLADTLGSEQFF. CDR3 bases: TGTGCCATCAGTGCTTCCCTAGCGGACACACTCGGCAGTGAGCAGTTCTTC.

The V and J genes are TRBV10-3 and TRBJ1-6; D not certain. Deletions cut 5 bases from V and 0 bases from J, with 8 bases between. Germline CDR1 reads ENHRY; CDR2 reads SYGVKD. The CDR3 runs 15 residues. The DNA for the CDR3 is TGTGCCATCAGTCAATTGAGCTCCTATAATTCACCCCTCCACTTT. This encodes CAISQLSSYNSPLHF.

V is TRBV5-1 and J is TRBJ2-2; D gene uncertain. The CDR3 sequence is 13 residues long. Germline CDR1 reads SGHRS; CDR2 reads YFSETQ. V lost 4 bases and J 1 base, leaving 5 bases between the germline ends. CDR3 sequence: CASSHGNTGELFF. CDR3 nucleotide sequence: TGCGCCAGCAGCCACGGGAACACCGGGGAGCTGTTTTTT.